Shown below are 5 T cell receptor beta chains from a single sample sequenced in a study of blood T cell repertoires in COVID-19. The assay was immunoSEQ multiplex PCR, and TCRdb's table has in-frame clones only and misses some. The sample includes about 230,000 clones, approximately 88% of them seen just once. Sequencing was done on a sample of peripheral blood. The receptors were sampled from a man aged 40-49 years with acute or convalescent COVID-19.

The chain uses TRBV5-1 and TRBJ1-3, with 7 bases that match TRBD1. The J segment lost 0 bases and the V segment lost 4 bases, leaving 7 bases of the junction unmatched. CDR1 SGHRS and CDR2 YFSETQ come from the germline V gene. CDR3 length: 16 amino acids. The chain's CDR3 is CASSVSGTDSGNTIYF. The DNA of the CDR3 is TGCGCCAGCAGCGTCTCGGGGACAGACTCTGGAAACACCATATATTTT.

CDR3 region: CASSLGVSREDYGYTF. In nucleotides, the CDR3 is TGTGCCAGCAGCTTAGGTGTGAGCCGGGAGGACTATGGCTACACCTTC. The rearrangement uses TRBV7-9 and TRBJ1-2; no definite D call. CDR1 SEHNR and CDR2 FQNEAQ come from the germline V gene (reference sequence). V dropped 1 base and J dropped 3 bases, with 15 bases sitting between them. This CDR3 has 16 amino acids.

This chain joins TRBV12-3 or TRBV12-4 and TRBJ1-5; TRBD1 matches 9 bases. The CDR3 runs 13 residues. Trimming removed 5 bases from V and 5 bases from J; junction bases left unmatched: 1. The CDR3, as DNA: TGTGCCAGCAGTCGACAGGGGGATCAGCCCCAGCATTTT. Its protein product is CASSRQGDQPQHF.

The chain is built from TRBV2 and TRBJ2-5, with 7 bases fitting TRBD1. CDR3 length: 14 amino acids. The V gene end was trimmed by 5 bases and the J gene end by 2 bases; junction bases not matched to a gene: 5. Germline CDR1 reads SNHLY; CDR2 reads FYNNEI. CDR3 nucleotide sequence: TGTGCCAGCAGTCTGGGACAGCAACAAGAGACCCAGTACTTC. Translating it yields CASSLGQQQETQYF.

This chain connects TRBV28 to TRBJ1-3, with 8 bases matching TRBD1. The germline CDR1 and CDR2 sequences are MDHEN and SYDVKM. Trimming took 6 bases from V and 3 from J; bases not matched to a gene: 4. CDR3 length: 14 residues. In nucleotides, the CDR3 is TGTGCCAGCAGACGTGACAGGGGTGGAAACACCATATATTTT. Protein: CASRRDRGGNTIYF.